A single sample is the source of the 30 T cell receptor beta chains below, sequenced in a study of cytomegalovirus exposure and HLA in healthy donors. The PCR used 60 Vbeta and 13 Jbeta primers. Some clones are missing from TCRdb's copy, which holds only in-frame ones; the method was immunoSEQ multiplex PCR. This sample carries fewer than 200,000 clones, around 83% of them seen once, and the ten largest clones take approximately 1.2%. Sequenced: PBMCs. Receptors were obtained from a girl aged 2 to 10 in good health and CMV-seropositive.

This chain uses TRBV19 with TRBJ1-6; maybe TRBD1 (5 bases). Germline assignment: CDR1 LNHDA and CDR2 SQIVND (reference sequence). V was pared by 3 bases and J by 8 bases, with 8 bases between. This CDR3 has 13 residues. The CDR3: CASSIGADSPLHF. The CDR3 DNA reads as TGTGCCAGTAGTATTGGGGCTGATTCACCCCTCCACTTT.

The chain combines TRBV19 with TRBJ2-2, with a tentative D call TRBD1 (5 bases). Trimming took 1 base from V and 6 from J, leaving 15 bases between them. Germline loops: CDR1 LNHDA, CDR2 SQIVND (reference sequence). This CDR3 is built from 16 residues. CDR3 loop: CASSIGGGQGSGELFF. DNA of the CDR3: TGTGCCAGTAGTATAGGGGGCGGCCAGGGCTCCGGGGAGCTGTTTTTT.

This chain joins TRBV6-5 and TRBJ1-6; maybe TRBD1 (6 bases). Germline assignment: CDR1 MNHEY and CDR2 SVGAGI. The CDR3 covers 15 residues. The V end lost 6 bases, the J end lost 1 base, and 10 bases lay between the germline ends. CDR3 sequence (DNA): TGTGCCAGCAGGGAACAGGGTTCCTATAATTCACCCCTCCACTTT. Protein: CASREQGSYNSPLHF.

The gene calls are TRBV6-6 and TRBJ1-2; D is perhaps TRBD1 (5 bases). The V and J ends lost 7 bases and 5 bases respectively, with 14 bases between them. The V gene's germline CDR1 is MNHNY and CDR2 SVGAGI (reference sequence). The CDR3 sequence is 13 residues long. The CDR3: CASTEGVPYGYTF. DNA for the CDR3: TGTGCCAGCACCGAAGGGGTACCATATGGCTACACCTTC.

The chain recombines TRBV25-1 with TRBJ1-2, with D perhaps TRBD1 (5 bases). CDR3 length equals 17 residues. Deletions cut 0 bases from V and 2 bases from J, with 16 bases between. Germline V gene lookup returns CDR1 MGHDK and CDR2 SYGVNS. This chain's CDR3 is CASSEYRDSLSNYGYTF. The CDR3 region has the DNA TGTGCCAGCAGTGAATATCGAGACAGCTTATCCAACTATGGCTACACCTTC.

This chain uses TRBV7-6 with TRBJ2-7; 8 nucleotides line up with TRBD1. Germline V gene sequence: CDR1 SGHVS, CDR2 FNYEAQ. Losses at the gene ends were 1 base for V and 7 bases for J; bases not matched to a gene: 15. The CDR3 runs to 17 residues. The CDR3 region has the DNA TGTGCCAGCAGCTTAGTGTACTCGCAGGGGGCACTAGGGGAGCAGTACTTC. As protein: CASSLVYSQGALGEQYF. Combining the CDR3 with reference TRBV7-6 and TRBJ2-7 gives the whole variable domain GAGVSQSPRYKVTKRGQDVALRCDPISGHVSLYWYRQALGQGPEFLTYFNYEAQQDKSGLPNDRFSAERPEGSISTLTIQRTEQRDSAMYRCASSLVYSQGALGEQYFGPGTRLTVT.

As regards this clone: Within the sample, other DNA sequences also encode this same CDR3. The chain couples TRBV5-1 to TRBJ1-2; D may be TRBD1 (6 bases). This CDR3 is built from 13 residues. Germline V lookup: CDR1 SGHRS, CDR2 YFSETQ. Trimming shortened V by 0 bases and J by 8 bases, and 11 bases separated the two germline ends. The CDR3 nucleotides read TGCGCCAGCAGCTTGGGGCAGGGGAGCGGCTACACCTTC. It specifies CASSLGQGSGYTF.

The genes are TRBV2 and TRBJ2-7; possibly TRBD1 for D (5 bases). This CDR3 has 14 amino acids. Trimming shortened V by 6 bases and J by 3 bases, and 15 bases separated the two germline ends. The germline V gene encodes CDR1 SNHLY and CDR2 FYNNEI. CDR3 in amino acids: CASSPDRDNYEQYF. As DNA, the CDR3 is TGTGCCAGCAGCCCCGACAGAGATAACTACGAGCAGTACTTC.

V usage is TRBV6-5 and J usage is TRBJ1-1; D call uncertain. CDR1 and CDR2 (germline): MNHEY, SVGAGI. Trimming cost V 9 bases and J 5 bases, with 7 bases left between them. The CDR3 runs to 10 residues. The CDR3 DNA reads TGTGCCAGGTCGTCTACTGAAGCTTTCTTT. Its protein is CARSSTEAFF.

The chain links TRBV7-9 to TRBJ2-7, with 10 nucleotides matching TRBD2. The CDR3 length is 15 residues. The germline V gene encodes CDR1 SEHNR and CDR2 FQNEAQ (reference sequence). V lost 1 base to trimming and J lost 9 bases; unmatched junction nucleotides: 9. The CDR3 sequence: CASSLGASGSFRQYF. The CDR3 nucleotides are TGTGCCAGCAGCTTAGGTGCTAGCGGGAGTTTTAGGCAGTACTTC.

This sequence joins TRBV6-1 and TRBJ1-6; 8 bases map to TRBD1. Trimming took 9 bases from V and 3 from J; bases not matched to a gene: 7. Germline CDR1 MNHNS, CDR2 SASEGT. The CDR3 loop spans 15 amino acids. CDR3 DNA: TGTGCCAGTATCAAAGGACAGGGCTATAATTCACCCCTCCACTTT. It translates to CASIKGQGYNSPLHF.

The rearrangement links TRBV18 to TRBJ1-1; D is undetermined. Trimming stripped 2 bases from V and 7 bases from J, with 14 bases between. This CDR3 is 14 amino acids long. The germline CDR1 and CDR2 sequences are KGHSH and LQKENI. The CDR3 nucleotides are TGTGCCAGCTCACCAGGAGTCAGCTTCCTTGAAGCTTTCTTT. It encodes CASSPGVSFLEAFF.

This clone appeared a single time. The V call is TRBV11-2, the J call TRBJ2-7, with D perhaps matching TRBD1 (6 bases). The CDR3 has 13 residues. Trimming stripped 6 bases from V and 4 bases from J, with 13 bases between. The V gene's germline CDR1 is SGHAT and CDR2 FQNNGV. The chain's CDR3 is CASRGGQNYEQYF. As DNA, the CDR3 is TGTGCCAGCAGAGGAGGACAGAATTACGAGCAGTACTTC. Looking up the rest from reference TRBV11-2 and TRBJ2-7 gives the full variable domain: EAGVAQSPRYKIIEKRQSVAFWCNPISGHATLYWYQQILGQGPKLLIQFQNNGVVDDSQLPKDRFSAERLKGVDSTLKIQPAKLEDSAVYLCASRGGQNYEQYFGPGTRLTVT.

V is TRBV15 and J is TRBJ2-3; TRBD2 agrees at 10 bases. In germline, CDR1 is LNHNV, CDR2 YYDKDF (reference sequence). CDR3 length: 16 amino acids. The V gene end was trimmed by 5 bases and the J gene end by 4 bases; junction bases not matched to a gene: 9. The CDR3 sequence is CATSGHTSGVADTQYF. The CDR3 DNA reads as TGTGCCACCAGCGGTCACACTAGCGGGGTGGCAGATACGCAGTATTTT.

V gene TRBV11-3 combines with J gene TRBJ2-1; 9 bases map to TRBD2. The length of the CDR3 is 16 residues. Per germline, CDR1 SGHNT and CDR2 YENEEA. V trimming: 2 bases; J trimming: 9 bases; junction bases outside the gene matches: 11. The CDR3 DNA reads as TGTGCCAGCAGCTTAAGCCCCGCGCGGGAGGGGGTTGAGCAGTTCTTC. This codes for CASSLSPAREGVEQFF.

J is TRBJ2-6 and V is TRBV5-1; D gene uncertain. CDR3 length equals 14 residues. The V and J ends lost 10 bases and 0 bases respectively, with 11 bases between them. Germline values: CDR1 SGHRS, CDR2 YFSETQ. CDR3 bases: TGCGCCTCCCACTCTCTCTCTGGGGCCAACGTCCTGACTTTC. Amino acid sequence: CASHSLSGANVLTF.

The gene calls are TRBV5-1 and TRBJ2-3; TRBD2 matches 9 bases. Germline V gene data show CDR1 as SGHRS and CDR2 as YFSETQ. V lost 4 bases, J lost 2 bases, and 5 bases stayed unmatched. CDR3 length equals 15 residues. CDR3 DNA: TGCGCCAGCAGCCTGGCTAGCGGGAACACAGATACGCAGTATTTT. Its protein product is CASSLASGNTDTQYF.

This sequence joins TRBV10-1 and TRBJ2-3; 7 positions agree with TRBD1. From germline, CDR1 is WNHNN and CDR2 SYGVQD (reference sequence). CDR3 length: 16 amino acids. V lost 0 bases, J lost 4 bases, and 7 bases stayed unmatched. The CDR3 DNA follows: TGCGCCAGCAGTGAGTCGTTGACAGGGAGTGCAGATACGCAGTATTTT. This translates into CASSESLTGSADTQYF.

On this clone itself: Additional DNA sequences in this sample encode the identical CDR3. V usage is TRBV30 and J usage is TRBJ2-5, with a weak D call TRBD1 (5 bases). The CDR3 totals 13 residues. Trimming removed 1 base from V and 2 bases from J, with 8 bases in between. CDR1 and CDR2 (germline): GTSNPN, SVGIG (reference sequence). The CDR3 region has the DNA TGTGCCTGGAGTGGGGGCTTACAAGAGACCCAGTACTTC. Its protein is CAWSGGLQETQYF.

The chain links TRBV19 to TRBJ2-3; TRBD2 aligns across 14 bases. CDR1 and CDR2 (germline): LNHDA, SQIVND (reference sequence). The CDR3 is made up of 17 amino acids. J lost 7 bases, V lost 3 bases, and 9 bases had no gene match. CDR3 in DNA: TGTGCCAGTAGTATGCCGGGACTAGCGGGAGAAGGGTATACGCAGTATTTT. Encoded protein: CASSMPGLAGEGYTQYF. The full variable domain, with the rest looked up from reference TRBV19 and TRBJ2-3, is DGGITQSPKYLFRKEGQNVTLSCEQNLNHDAMYWYRQDPGQGLRLIYYSQIVNDFQKGDIAEGYSVSREKKESFPLTVTSAQKNPTAFYLCASSMPGLAGEGYTQYFGPGTRLTVL.

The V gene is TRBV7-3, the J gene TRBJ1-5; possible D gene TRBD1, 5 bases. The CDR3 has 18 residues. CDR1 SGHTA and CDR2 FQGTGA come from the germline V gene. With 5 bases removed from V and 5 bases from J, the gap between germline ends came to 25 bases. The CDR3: CASSTFVRYHRSYQPQHF. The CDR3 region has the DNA TGTGCCAGCAGCACCTTTGTTCGCTATCACAGGTCCTATCAGCCCCAGCATTTT.

CDR3 nucleotide sequence: TGTGCCAGCAGCTTATGGAGGCAAGAGACCCAGTACTTC. It codes for CASSLWRQETQYF. The chain combines TRBV7-2 with TRBJ2-5, with D possibly being TRBD2 (5 bases). Trimming stripped 2 bases from V and 2 bases from J, with 6 bases between. The CDR3 consists of 13 residues. Germline V gives CDR1 SGHTA, CDR2 FQGNSA.

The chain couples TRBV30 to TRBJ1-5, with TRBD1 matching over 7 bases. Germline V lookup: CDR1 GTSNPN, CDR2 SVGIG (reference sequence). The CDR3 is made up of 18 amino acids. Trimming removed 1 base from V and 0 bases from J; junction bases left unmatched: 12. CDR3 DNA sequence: TGTGCCTGGAGTGAGGAGGGACAGAACCTCTTTAGCAATCAGCCCCAGCATTTT. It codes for CAWSEEGQNLFSNQPQHF.

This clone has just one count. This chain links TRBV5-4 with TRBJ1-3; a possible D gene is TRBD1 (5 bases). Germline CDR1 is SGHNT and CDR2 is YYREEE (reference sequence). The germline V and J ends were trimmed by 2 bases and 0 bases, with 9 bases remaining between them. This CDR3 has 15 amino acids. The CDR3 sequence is CASSLTGHSGNTIYF. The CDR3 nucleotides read TGTGCCAGCAGCTTAACAGGCCACTCTGGAAACACCATATATTTT.

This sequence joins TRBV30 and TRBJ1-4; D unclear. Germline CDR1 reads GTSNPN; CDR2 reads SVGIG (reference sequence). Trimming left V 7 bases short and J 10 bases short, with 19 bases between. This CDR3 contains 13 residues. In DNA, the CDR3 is TGTGCCTTCGCTACTTGGAGTGAAGGAAAACTGTTTTTT. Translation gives CAFATWSEGKLFF.

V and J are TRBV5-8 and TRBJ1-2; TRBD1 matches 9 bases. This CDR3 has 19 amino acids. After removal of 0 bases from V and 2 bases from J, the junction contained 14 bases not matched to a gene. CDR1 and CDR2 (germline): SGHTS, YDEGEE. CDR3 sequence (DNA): TGTGCCAGCAGCTTGGAAGGGTGGGTCCGGGACAGGGCAAACTATGGCTACACCTTC. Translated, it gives CASSLEGWVRDRANYGYTF.

CDR3: CASSLSVGASTGNTIYF. CDR3 DNA sequence: TGTGCCAGCAGCTTATCGGTGGGGGCCAGCACTGGAAACACCATATATTTT. The V gene is TRBV11-2, the J gene TRBJ1-3, with a possible D match to TRBD1 (6 bases). This CDR3 contains 17 residues. Per germline, CDR1 SGHAT and CDR2 FQNNGV. The V gene lost 2 bases and the J gene lost 2 bases, with 16 bases spanning the gap. The complete variable domain, with remaining parts taken from reference TRBV11-2 and TRBJ1-3, reads EAGVAQSPRYKIIEKRQSVAFWCNPISGHATLYWYQQILGQGPKLLIQFQNNGVVDDSQLPKDRFSAERLKGVDSTLKIQPAKLEDSAVYLCASSLSVGASTGNTIYFGEGSWLTVV.

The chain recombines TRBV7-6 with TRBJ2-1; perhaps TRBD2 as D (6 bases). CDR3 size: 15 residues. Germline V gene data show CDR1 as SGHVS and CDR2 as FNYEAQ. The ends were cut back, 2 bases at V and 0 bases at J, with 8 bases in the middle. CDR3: CASSLLSGSYNEQFF. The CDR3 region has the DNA TGTGCCAGCAGCTTACTTAGCGGCTCCTACAATGAGCAGTTCTTC.

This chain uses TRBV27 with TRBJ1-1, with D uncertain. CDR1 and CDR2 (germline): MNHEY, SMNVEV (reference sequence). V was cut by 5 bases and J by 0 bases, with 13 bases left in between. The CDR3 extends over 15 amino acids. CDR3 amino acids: CASSPRKPLNTEAFF. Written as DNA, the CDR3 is TGTGCCAGCAGTCCGCGGAAACCCCTGAACACTGAAGCTTTCTTT.

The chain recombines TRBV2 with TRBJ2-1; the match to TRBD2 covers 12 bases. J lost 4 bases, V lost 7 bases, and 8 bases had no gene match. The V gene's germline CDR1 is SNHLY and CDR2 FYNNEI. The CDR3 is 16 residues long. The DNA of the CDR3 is TGTGCCAGCACGGCACTAGCGGGAGGAGGGTACAATGAGCAGTTCTTC. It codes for CASTALAGGGYNEQFF.